This paragraph covers one T cell receptor (beta chain) sequence. These data belong to a study of CD8 T cells in ankylosing spondylitis. TCRdb reprocessed the 5' RACE reads with MiXCR, giving one entry per CDR3 protein. The sample contains about 250,000 distinct CDR3 sequences, 30% to 40% of which appear only once. The CDR3 contains 14 residues. V shed 5 bases and J 4 bases; nucleotides not matched to a gene: 4. Germline loops: CDR1 DFQATT, CDR2 SNEGSKA (reference sequence). Specimen: blood, either unsorted or a sorted T cell fraction (not recorded which). The rearrangement links TRBV20-1 to TRBJ2-2; 10 bases map to TRBD1. The clonotype originates from a male donor with ankylosing spondylitis or in good health (not recorded which). The CDR3 loop reads CSAPGQGITGELFF. The CDR3 DNA is TGCAGTGCTCCGGGACAGGGGATCACCGGGGAGCTGTTTTTT.